The clone carrying this T cell receptor beta chain was found many times. Sample time point: before trial treatment. The donors' treatment consisted of nivolumab, ipilimumab, aspirin, low-dose cyclophosphamide and low-dose radiotherapy. Alpha and beta chains were covered, as first-strand cDNA relied on TRAV- and TRBV-specific primers. A roughly 21-cycle PCR with a constant-region primer and V-primer adapter amplified TCRs. MiXCR, applied by TCRdb to the reads, yields one record per CDR3 protein. Seen here are around 79,000 distinct CDR3 sequences, about 20% observed once, and the top ten hold under 7.5%. The ends were cut back, 7 bases at V and 7 bases at J, with 23 bases in the middle. This CDR3 is 15 amino acids long. The germline CDR1 and CDR2 sequences are SEHNR and FQNEAQ (reference sequence). This sample was included in a study of low-dose radiotherapy and immunotherapy resistance in tumors. Study summary: Patients of Cohort 1 had 0.5 Gy fractions every 2 weeks, which summed to 6.5 Gy. Every day for four cycles from cycle 1 day 1, patients took 300 mg of oral aspirin.

Sequences were derived from PBMCs, sampled before treatment. This clonotype was sampled from a male donor with prostate cancer. This chain connects TRBV7-9 to TRBJ2-7; D possibly corresponds to TRBD1 (5 bases). CDR3 sequence (DNA): TGTGCCAGCATCCCGCGTGGGGCTCCCTTCGAGGAGCAGTACTTC. Protein product: CASIPRGAPFEEQYF.